The following is a TCR beta chain sequence with its context. In the study's own analysis: Estimated nucleated cell counts came from reference gene primer amplification. Profiled with immunoSEQ multiplex PCR; TCRdb holds only in-frame clones, not every one. The V and J calls and the clone size are those of that table, but D and trimming were determined from the DNA. The sample records 77,000 or so clones, about 76% being singletons. The CDR3 is made up of 15 amino acids. CDR1 and CDR2 from the germline V gene are MNHEY and SVGEGT. Trimming took off 3 bases at V and 8 bases at J, with 19 bases between the two ends. The data stem from a study of blood T cell repertoires in COVID-19. Across the whole study: The study drew acute and convalescent COVID-19 samples from the United States, Italy and Spain. Sample material is recorded as cDNA or gDNA derived from T cells, B-cell-depleted T cells, or PBMCs.

What was sequenced was peripheral blood. The receptor was derived from a woman aged 80 or over with active or convalescent COVID-19. The chain recombines TRBV6-2 or TRBV6-3 with TRBJ1-2; perhaps TRBD1 as D (5 bases). CDR3 loop: CASSYFGTAVRGYTF. CDR3 DNA: TGTGCCAGCAGTTATTTCGGGACTGCGGTTCGGGGCTACACCTTC.